The 29 T cell receptor beta chains reported below all come from one sample, sequenced in a study of blood T cell repertoires in COVID-19. Libraries were prepared by immunoSEQ multiplex PCR; TCRdb keeps only in-frame clonotypes and omits some of them. This table has about 190,000 clones, 82% appearing once. Sequencing was carried out using peripheral blood. The receptors derive from an elderly woman with active or convalescent COVID-19.

In its sample, this clone was seen a few times. The J gene is TRBJ2-2, the V gene TRBV7-9; 7 bases fit TRBD1. V lost 3 bases, J lost 2 bases, and 3 bases stayed unmatched. The CDR3 covers 15 residues. Germline lookup yields CDR1 SEHNR and CDR2 FQNEAQ (reference sequence). This chain's CDR3 is CASSFGTANTGELFF. In nucleotides, the CDR3 is TGTGCCAGCAGCTTTGGGACAGCTAACACCGGGGAGCTGTTTTTT. The whole variable domain, filled in from reference TRBV7-9 and TRBJ2-2, reads DTGVSQNPRHKITKRGQNVTFRCDPISEHNRLYWYRQTLGQGPEFLTYFQNEAQLEKSRLLSDRFSAERPKGSFSTLEIQRTEQGDSAMYLCASSFGTANTGELFFGEGSRLTVL.

This chain joins TRBV6-5 and TRBJ2-5, with a tentative D call TRBD1 (5 bases). The CDR3 is made up of 14 amino acids. The V end was cut by 4 bases, the J end by 3 bases, with 12 bases between. CDR1 is MNHEY, CDR2 SVGAGI, per germline. The CDR3 nucleotides read TGTGCCAGCAGTTCCCTCCCAGGGAAAGAGACCCAGTACTTC. Translated, it gives CASSSLPGKETQYF.

This chain links TRBV6-2 or TRBV6-3 with TRBJ2-7; 8 positions match TRBD1. The CDR3 loop spans 12 amino acids. CDR1 is MNHEY and CDR2 is SVGEGT in the germline V gene. The J segment lost 6 bases and the V segment lost 5 bases, leaving 3 bases of the junction unmatched. The CDR3 protein is CASSRQGFEQYF. CDR3 DNA sequence: TGTGCCAGCAGTAGACAGGGGTTCGAGCAGTACTTC.

The genes are TRBV10-1 and TRBJ2-5; no clear D. The germline V and J ends were trimmed by 4 bases and 5 bases, with 11 bases remaining between them. The V gene's germline CDR1 is WNHNN and CDR2 SYGVQD (reference sequence). The CDR3 length is 13 residues. Written as DNA, the CDR3 is TGCGCCAGCAGTGTAGAAGTTTTCGAGACCCAGTACTTC. Translating gives CASSVEVFETQYF.

This clone was seen a handful of times. V gene TRBV19 combines with J gene TRBJ1-1, with D possibly being TRBD1 (5 bases). From germline, CDR1 is LNHDA and CDR2 SQIVND (reference sequence). Trimming took off 7 bases at V and 5 bases at J, with 26 bases between the two ends. The CDR3 contains 17 residues. The CDR3 region is CASIKPGLRGIGTEAFF. The CDR3 DNA follows: TGTGCCAGTATCAAACCGGGACTCCGAGGAATTGGTACTGAAGCTTTCTTT.

This clone was detected once. This sequence joins TRBV19 and TRBJ2-3; 7 bases are shared with TRBD2. There are 15 residues in the CDR3. Trimming cost V 11 bases and J 5 bases; bases outside gene matches: 16. Germline V gene data show CDR1 as LNHDA and CDR2 as SQIVND (reference sequence). The CDR3 loop is CASTYRGGGIDTQYF. CDR3 sequence (DNA): TGTGCCTCCACTTATCGCGGGGGAGGAATAGATACGCAGTATTTT. Using reference TRBV19 and TRBJ2-3 for the parts outside the CDR3, the full variable domain is DGGITQSPKYLFRKEGQNVTLSCEQNLNHDAMYWYRQDPGQGLRLIYYSQIVNDFQKGDIAEGYSVSREKKESFPLTVTSAQKNPTAFYLCASTYRGGGIDTQYFGPGTRLTVL.

The rearrangement links TRBV11-2 to TRBJ2-1; 7 bases agree with TRBD1. CDR3 length equals 15 residues. The germline V gene encodes CDR1 SGHAT and CDR2 FQNNGV. The junction had 10 bases not matched to a gene; V was cut back by 5 bases and J by 6 bases. The CDR3 coding sequence is TGTGCCAGCAGCGGGTATGACAGGGTCGGCAATGAGCAGTTCTTC. This gives the protein CASSGYDRVGNEQFF.

The V and J genes are TRBV24-1 and TRBJ2-2; D is unclear. The length of the CDR3 is 16 residues. In germline, CDR1 is KGHDR, CDR2 SFDVKD. Between the trimmed V and J ends, which lost 3 bases and 1 base, there was a span of 11 bases. The CDR3 loop is CATSDQTHGNTGELFF. CDR3 in DNA: TGTGCCACCAGTGATCAGACTCACGGGAACACCGGGGAGCTGTTTTTT.

The chain uses TRBV11-2 and TRBJ2-7; D possibly corresponds to TRBD2 (6 bases). Trimming removed 1 base at V and 2 bases at J, with 15 bases between. The CDR3 is 16 residues long. The germline CDR1 and CDR2 sequences are SGHAT and FQNNGV. CDR3 in amino acids: CASSLGGDFLPYEQYF. The CDR3 DNA reads TGTGCCAGCAGCTTAGGAGGGGACTTCCTCCCCTACGAGCAGTACTTC.

The V gene is TRBV9, the J gene TRBJ1-2; D is possibly TRBD1 (6 bases). Germline loops: CDR1 SGDLS, CDR2 YYNGEE. The CDR3 extends over 14 amino acids. Trimming shortened V by 3 bases and J by 4 bases, and 13 bases separated the two germline ends. Written as DNA, the CDR3 is TGTGCCAGCAGCGCCGGCCAAGGGGGCTATGGCTACACCTTC. This codes for CASSAGQGGYGYTF.

V usage is TRBV12-5 and J usage is TRBJ1-2, with D unclear. Between the trimmed V and J ends, which lost 1 base and 2 bases, there was a span of 2 bases. The CDR3 is 12 residues long. Germline CDR1 reads LGHNT; CDR2 reads FRNRAP. The CDR3 is CASGLANYGYTF. The CDR3 DNA reads as TGTGCTAGTGGTTTGGCAAACTATGGCTACACCTTC.

The chain's CDR3 is CASSRSGVAGVLNEQFF. The DNA of the CDR3 is TGTGCCAGCAGTCGTTCGGGGGTAGCGGGAGTGTTAAATGAGCAGTTCTTC. This rearrangement joins TRBV6-6 to TRBJ2-1; 9 nucleotides line up with TRBD2. Germline V gene data show CDR1 as MNHNY and CDR2 as SVGAGI (reference sequence). J was trimmed by 7 bases and V by 5 bases; bases with no gene match: 15. The CDR3 extends over 17 amino acids.

This clone was recorded only once. This rearrangement joins TRBV10-1 to TRBJ2-5; a possible D gene is TRBD2 (5 bases). The ends were cut back, 0 bases at V and 5 bases at J, with 13 bases in the middle. The CDR3 is 15 amino acids. The germline gives CDR1 WNHNN, CDR2 SYGVQD (reference sequence). The CDR3 spells CASSESARVGETQYF. The CDR3 DNA reads as TGCGCCAGCAGTGAGTCGGCGAGGGTCGGTGAGACCCAGTACTTC.

The gene calls are TRBV5-4 and TRBJ1-6, with 8 bases matching TRBD1. The CDR3 totals 15 residues. The germline V gene has CDR1 SGHNT and CDR2 YYREEE (reference sequence). Losses at the gene ends were 4 bases for V and 7 bases for J; bases not matched to a gene: 7. The CDR3 sequence: CASSPNDRGNSPLHF. The CDR3 nucleotides read TGTGCCAGCAGCCCGAATGACAGGGGAAATTCACCCCTCCACTTT.

This chain connects TRBV3-1 (or the pseudogene TRBV3-2) to TRBJ2-2; D unclear. The ends were cut back, 3 bases at V and 6 bases at J, with 5 bases in the middle. Per the germline V gene, CDR1 is LGHDT and CDR2 is YNNKEL (reference sequence). The CDR3 spans 12 residues. The CDR3 region is CASSQAAGELFF. CDR3 coding DNA: TGTGCCAGCAGCCAGGCCGCCGGGGAGCTGTTTTTT.

The chain carries TRBV9 and TRBJ2-7; 7 bases align to TRBD2. Looked up from germline, CDR1 is SGDLS and CDR2 is YYNGEE. CDR3 length: 16 residues. V shed 4 bases, J shed 6 bases, and the junction held 16 bases outside the gene matches. DNA for the CDR3: TGTGCCAGCAGCACCGCCTTAGCGGGTTCCGTTCGCGAGCAGTACTTC. Translation gives CASSTALAGSVREQYF.

This sequence joins TRBV19 and TRBJ2-7, with 10 positions matching TRBD1. V gave up 6 bases and J gave up 7 bases; unmatched junction bases: 9. The CDR3 covers 14 residues. Germline CDR1 and CDR2: LNHDA and SQIVND (reference sequence). Here the CDR3 DNA reads TGTGCCAGTAGCTTGACAGGGGGCGCGGGGGAGCAGTACTTC. Translation: CASSLTGGAGEQYF.

The V and J genes are TRBV25-1 and TRBJ2-5; tentative D call: TRBD1 (6 bases). Between the trimmed V and J ends, which lost 5 bases and 4 bases, there was a span of 14 bases. Germline CDR1 reads MGHDK; CDR2 reads SYGVNS. The CDR3 totals 14 residues. The CDR3 protein is CASSMTGLGETQYF. The CDR3 DNA reads as TGTGCCAGCAGTATGACAGGCCTAGGAGAGACCCAGTACTTC. Based on the CDR3 plus reference TRBV25-1 and TRBJ2-5, the full variable domain is EADIYQTPRYLVIGTGKKITLECSQTMGHDKMYWYQQDPGMELHLIHYSYGVNSTEKGDLSSESTVSRIRTEHFPLTLESARPSHTSQYLCASSMTGLGETQYFGPGTRLLVL.

Comments on this clone: Distinct nucleotide sequences in the sample also encode this CDR3. The V gene is TRBV5-1, the J gene TRBJ1-3; D may be TRBD1 (6 bases). In germline, CDR1 is SGHRS, CDR2 YFSETQ. V lost 4 bases and J 0 bases, leaving 11 bases between the germline ends. The CDR3 has 15 amino acids. The CDR3 DNA is TGCGCCAGCAGCCTCGGACAGAGCTCTGGAAACACCATATATTTT. Its translation is CASSLGQSSGNTIYF.

The chain has TRBV9 and TRBJ2-5; 8 bases map to TRBD1. V lost 3 bases and J lost 7; bases outside the gene matches: 14. CDR3 length: 16 residues. In germline, CDR1 is SGDLS, CDR2 YYNGEE. The CDR3 spells CASSAGQGSGSGTQYF. The CDR3 nucleotides are TGTGCCAGCAGCGCTGGACAGGGAAGCGGATCTGGGACCCAGTACTTC.

This chain joins TRBV5-1 and TRBJ2-2; D might be TRBD1 (6 bases). The CDR3 extends over 15 amino acids. Germline-derived CDR1 and CDR2 are SGHRS and YFSETQ. Trimming removed 3 bases at V and 6 bases at J, with 15 bases between. The DNA for the CDR3 is TGCGCCAGCAGCTCCACAGGGCTCCTCGCCGGGGAGCTGTTTTTT. This gives the protein CASSSTGLLAGELFF.

The chain has TRBV3-1 (or the pseudogene TRBV3-2) and TRBJ1-5; 9 nucleotides agree with TRBD1. With V trimmed by 4 bases and J by 5 bases, 0 bases remained unmatched. The CDR3 contains 13 residues. Germline-derived CDR1 and CDR2 are LGHDT and YNNKEL (reference sequence). The CDR3 is CASSRTGDQPQHF. DNA for the CDR3: TGTGCCAGCAGCCGGACAGGGGATCAGCCCCAGCATTTT.

The chain employs TRBV2 and TRBJ2-3; no definite D call. The V end was cut by 7 bases, the J end by 0 bases, with 8 bases between. There are 13 residues in the CDR3. Germline V CDR1 and CDR2: SNHLY, FYNNEI. This CDR3 reads CASNLESTDTQYF. CDR3 nucleotides: TGTGCCAGCAATCTAGAGAGCACAGATACGCAGTATTTT.

The chain has TRBV5-1 and TRBJ2-1; maybe TRBD2 (5 bases). CDR1 and CDR2 from the germline V gene are SGHRS and YFSETQ. The CDR3 sequence is 15 residues long. The V end lost 1 base, the J end lost 7 bases, and 15 bases lay between the germline ends. The chain's CDR3 is CASSLTLTGLNEQFF. As DNA, the CDR3 is TGCGCCAGCAGCTTGACCCTAACGGGATTAAATGAGCAGTTCTTC.

V is TRBV25-1 and J is TRBJ2-3; unclear D gene. The V and J ends lost 1 base and 2 bases respectively, with 16 bases between them. Germline loops: CDR1 MGHDK, CDR2 SYGVNS. The CDR3 has 17 residues. CDR3 nucleotide sequence: TGTGCCAGCAGTGAATGGAAGACACTGACCTACACAGATACGCAGTATTTT. It yields the protein CASSEWKTLTYTDTQYF.

The V call is TRBV19, the J call TRBJ2-3, with 8 bases that match TRBD2. J was trimmed by 2 bases and V by 3 bases; bases with no gene match: 10. Germline assignment: CDR1 LNHDA and CDR2 SQIVND (reference sequence). The CDR3 extends over 17 amino acids. The CDR3 loop reads CASSMDPIAGYTDTQYF. Written as DNA, the CDR3 is TGTGCCAGTAGTATGGACCCCATAGCGGGGTACACAGATACGCAGTATTTT. Full variable domain (missing parts from reference TRBV19 and TRBJ2-3): DGGITQSPKYLFRKEGQNVTLSCEQNLNHDAMYWYRQDPGQGLRLIYYSQIVNDFQKGDIAEGYSVSREKKESFPLTVTSAQKNPTAFYLCASSMDPIAGYTDTQYFGPGTRLTVL.

The chain uses TRBV5-1 and TRBJ1-1; 9 bases are shared with TRBD1. Unmatched junction bases numbered 8, after V lost 3 bases and J lost 5 bases. Germline loops: CDR1 SGHRS, CDR2 YFSETQ. The CDR3 extends over 15 amino acids. The chain's CDR3 is CASSWGGQGTTEAFF. The CDR3 DNA sequence: TGCGCCAGCAGCTGGGGGGGACAGGGAACGACTGAAGCTTTCTTT.

The chain employs TRBV28 and TRBJ1-2; 12 bases are a match to TRBD1. The CDR3 loop spans 14 amino acids. The germline V gene has CDR1 MDHEN and CDR2 SYDVKM. After removal of 6 bases from V and 7 bases from J, the junction contained 6 bases not matched to a gene. For the CDR3, the DNA is TGTGCCAGCAGGCGAACGGGACAGGGGGCTGGCTACACCTTC. This gives the protein CASRRTGQGAGYTF.

This chain uses TRBV3-1 (or the pseudogene TRBV3-2) with TRBJ2-7; 7 bases are a match to TRBD2. The V gene end was trimmed by 3 bases and the J gene end by 5 bases; junction bases not matched to a gene: 4. The CDR3 sequence is 13 residues long. Germline CDR1 reads LGHDT; CDR2 reads YNNKEL (reference sequence). CDR3 bases: TGTGCCAGCAGCCAGAGAGGGAGGGACGAGCAGTACTTC. This sequence encodes CASSQRGRDEQYF.